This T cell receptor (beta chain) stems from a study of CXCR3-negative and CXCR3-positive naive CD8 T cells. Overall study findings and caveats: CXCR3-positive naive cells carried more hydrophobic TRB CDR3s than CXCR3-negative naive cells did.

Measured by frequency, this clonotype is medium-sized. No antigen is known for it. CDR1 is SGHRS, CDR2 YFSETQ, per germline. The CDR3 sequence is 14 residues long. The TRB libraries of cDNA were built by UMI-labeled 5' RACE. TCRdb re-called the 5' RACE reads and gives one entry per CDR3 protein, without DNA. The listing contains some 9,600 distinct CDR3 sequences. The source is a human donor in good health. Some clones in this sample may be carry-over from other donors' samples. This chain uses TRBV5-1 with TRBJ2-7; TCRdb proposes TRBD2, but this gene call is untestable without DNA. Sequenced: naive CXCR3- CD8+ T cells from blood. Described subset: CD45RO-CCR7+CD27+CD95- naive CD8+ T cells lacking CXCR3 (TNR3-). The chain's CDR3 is CASSFTRDSREQYF.